These 26 T cell receptor beta chains share one sample of origin, sequenced in a study of blood T cell repertoires in COVID-19. Libraries were prepared by immunoSEQ multiplex PCR; TCRdb keeps only in-frame clonotypes and omits some of them. The table has about 54,000 clones, roughly 84% seen once. The material sequenced was peripheral blood. The receptors here all came from a man in his forties with active COVID-19.

The chain links TRBV6-2 or TRBV6-3 to TRBJ1-2; TRBD1 agrees at 8 bases. J lost 4 bases, V lost 4 bases, and 5 bases had no gene match. The CDR3 is 14 amino acids. Germline CDR1 MNHEY, CDR2 SVGEGT. The CDR3 sequence: CASSSRTGSYGYTF. DNA of the CDR3: TGTGCCAGCAGTTCTAGGACAGGGTCCTATGGCTACACCTTC.

The chain has TRBV7-9 and TRBJ1-2, with 12 bases that match TRBD1. The CDR3 runs 16 residues. Germline CDR1 reads SEHNR; CDR2 reads FQNEAQ (reference sequence). V gave up 2 bases and J gave up 4 bases; unmatched junction bases: 5. The CDR3 region is CASSLNGDRGLYGYTF. Written as DNA, the CDR3 is TGTGCCAGCAGCTTAAACGGGGACAGGGGGCTCTATGGCTACACCTTC.

J is TRBJ2-1 and V is TRBV6-4, with TRBD2 as a possible D gene (5 bases). The CDR3 is made up of 14 amino acids. The V gene's germline CDR1 is MRHNA and CDR2 SNTAGT. The germline V and J ends were trimmed by 7 bases and 6 bases, with 16 bases remaining between them. The CDR3 DNA sequence: TGTGCCAGCAAAAAGACTACGATTGCCAATGAGCAGTTCTTC. It codes for CASKKTTIANEQFF.

The rearrangement uses TRBV28 and TRBJ1-1; D gene unclear. This CDR3 contains 13 residues. V lost 6 bases and J 1 base, leaving 9 bases between the germline ends. Germline values: CDR1 MDHEN, CDR2 SYDVKM. CDR3 amino acids: CASRVRANTEAFF. The CDR3 DNA reads TGTGCCAGCAGAGTGAGGGCGAACACTGAAGCTTTCTTT.

This clone was detected only once. This chain uses TRBV19 with TRBJ2-7, with D perhaps matching TRBD2 (5 bases). The CDR3 is made up of 13 amino acids. Trimming removed 3 bases at V and 4 bases at J, with 10 bases between. CDR1 and CDR2 (germline): LNHDA, SQIVND (reference sequence). The chain's CDR3 is CASSMESGYEQYF. In nucleotides, the CDR3 is TGTGCCAGTAGTATGGAAAGCGGATACGAGCAGTACTTC.

V is TRBV4-2 and J is TRBJ1-4; 8 nucleotides agree with TRBD1. V lost 0 bases to trimming and J lost 3 bases; unmatched junction nucleotides: 9. The CDR3 covers 18 residues. Germline V gene data show CDR1 as LGHNA and CDR2 as YNFKEQ. The CDR3 sequence: CASSQEGSGGTANEKLFF. The CDR3 nucleotides are TGTGCCAGCAGCCAAGAGGGTTCAGGGGGCACAGCTAATGAAAAACTGTTTTTT.

The chain employs TRBV6-5 and TRBJ1-5; 7 nucleotides agree with TRBD1. The CDR3 is made up of 15 amino acids. Germline CDR1 and CDR2: MNHEY and SVGAGI. J gave up 7 bases and V 2 bases, and 8 bases lay outside the gene matches. Written as DNA, the CDR3 is TGTGCCAGCAGTTACGCAGGGGGAGGTGGGCAGCCCCAGCATTTT. Translation: CASSYAGGGGQPQHF.

The rearrangement joins TRBV6-4 to TRBJ2-1; maybe TRBD2 (5 bases). V was pared by 2 bases and J by 10 bases, with 12 bases between. Germline V gene sequence: CDR1 MRHNA, CDR2 SNTAGT. This CDR3 contains 13 residues. DNA for the CDR3: TGTGCCAGCAGTGACGGGAGAAGCACCGAGCAGTTCTTC. This sequence encodes CASSDGRSTEQFF.

V is TRBV7-8 and J is TRBJ2-1, with no clear D. Germline loops: CDR1 SGHVS, CDR2 FQNEAQ. The CDR3 consists of 17 residues. The V end lost 5 bases, the J end lost 0 bases, and 17 bases lay between the germline ends. The CDR3 loop reads CASSKVGGGSSYNEQFF. Here the CDR3 DNA reads TGTGCCAGCAGCAAAGTCGGCGGCGGTAGCTCCTACAATGAGCAGTTCTTC.

The V and J genes are TRBV9 and TRBJ2-3; D may be TRBD2 (5 bases). With 4 bases removed from V and 6 bases from J, the gap between germline ends came to 21 bases. The CDR3 sequence is 16 residues long. The germline gives CDR1 SGDLS, CDR2 YYNGEE. The CDR3 DNA reads TGTGCCAGCAGCTTAGATGCGGCGGGCATGGGGGATACGCAGTATTTT. It codes for CASSLDAAGMGDTQYF.

The rearrangement joins TRBV7-9 to TRBJ1-1; possible D gene TRBD1, 5 bases. Germline V CDR1 and CDR2: SEHNR, FQNEAQ (reference sequence). Trimming stripped 0 bases from V and 6 bases from J, with 14 bases between. The CDR3 loop spans 15 amino acids. CDR3 amino acids: CASSLALGEGSEAFF. The DNA of the CDR3 is TGTGCCAGCAGCTTAGCTTTAGGGGAGGGCTCTGAAGCTTTCTTT.

The chain combines TRBV27 with TRBJ2-1; 9 bases line up with TRBD2. The trim removed 1 base at V and 6 bases at J, leaving 10 bases unmatched. Germline CDR1 is MNHEY and CDR2 is SMNVEV (reference sequence). The CDR3 has 17 residues. The CDR3 loop reads CASSLYPAGGEVNEQFF. The DNA for the CDR3 is TGTGCCAGCAGTTTATATCCGGCGGGAGGGGAAGTCAATGAGCAGTTCTTC.

V usage is TRBV5-1 and J usage is TRBJ1-4; no reliable D call. The germline V and J ends were trimmed by 0 bases and 6 bases, with 12 bases remaining between them. Germline V gene data show CDR1 as SGHRS and CDR2 as YFSETQ. The CDR3 spans 15 residues. CDR3 region: CASSLDSGFDEKLFF. In DNA, the CDR3 is TGCGCCAGCAGCTTGGATTCCGGGTTCGATGAAAAACTGTTTTTT.

The gene calls are TRBV5-1 and TRBJ2-7; TRBD2 matches 9 bases. V was clipped by 4 bases and J by 3 bases; unmatched bases: 8. The CDR3 covers 15 residues. Germline-derived CDR1 and CDR2 are SGHRS and YFSETQ. CDR3 protein: CASSLRLAENYEQYF. Written as DNA, the CDR3 is TGCGCCAGCAGCCTCCGACTAGCGGAGAACTACGAGCAGTACTTC.

This clone was counted a few times. The J gene is TRBJ1-2, the V gene TRBV29-1; TRBD1 aligns across 7 bases. This CDR3 has 12 amino acids. CDR1 SQVTM and CDR2 ANQGSEA come from the germline V gene. The junction had 7 bases not matched to a gene; V was cut back by 4 bases and J by 8 bases. The CDR3 bases are TGCAGCGTTGGTACAGGGGAGCGAGGCTACACCTTC. This translates into CSVGTGERGYTF.

The rearrangement links TRBV5-6 to TRBJ2-7; TRBD2 might be the D (6 bases). The CDR3 totals 13 residues. Per germline, CDR1 SGHDT and CDR2 YYEEEE. V was clipped by 4 bases and J by 1 base, with 9 bases between them. CDR3 loop: CASSPTSSYEQYF. The CDR3 nucleotides are TGTGCCAGCAGCCCGACTAGTTCCTACGAGCAGTACTTC.

CDR3 coding DNA: TGTGCCAGCAGCCCAAGACAGGCCATCGGTTGGGACAATGAGCAGTTCTTC. This codes for CASSPRQAIGWDNEQFF. V is TRBV9 and J is TRBJ2-1; a possible D gene is TRBD1 (6 bases). The length of the CDR3 is 17 residues. Germline V gene lookup returns CDR1 SGDLS and CDR2 YYNGEE. Between the trimmed V and J ends, which lost 4 bases and 5 bases, there was a span of 22 bases. The full variable domain, its missing parts supplied by reference TRBV9 and TRBJ2-1, is DSGVTQTPKHLITATGQRVTLRCSPRSGDLSVYWYQQSLDQGLQFLIQYYNGEERAKGNILERFSAQQFPDLHSELNLSSLELGDSALYFCASSPRQAIGWDNEQFFGPGTRLTVL.

The rearrangement links TRBV18 to TRBJ2-1, with 8 nucleotides matching TRBD2. V gave up 0 bases and J gave up 4 bases; unmatched junction bases: 2. The CDR3 covers 15 residues. Germline V lookup: CDR1 KGHSH, CDR2 LQKENI. The CDR3 region is CASSPPGGEYNEQFF. The CDR3 bases are TGTGCCAGCTCACCACCCGGGGGGGAGTACAATGAGCAGTTCTTC.

The chain employs TRBV7-3 and TRBJ2-1; D gene unclear. Germline loops: CDR1 SGHTA, CDR2 FQGTGA. The length of the CDR3 is 14 residues. V gave up 1 base and J gave up 7 bases, with 11 bases separating them. CDR3 in DNA: TGTGCCAGCAGCTTAAGTGGAGTGGCGAATGAGCAGTTCTTC. Translated, it gives CASSLSGVANEQFF.

This sequence joins TRBV7-3 and TRBJ2-1, with 10 bases identical to TRBD2. Trimming removed 2 bases from V and 9 bases from J; junction bases left unmatched: 16. Germline CDR1 reads SGHTA; CDR2 reads FQGTGA. The CDR3 has 18 residues. The CDR3 DNA is TGTGCCAGCAGCTTACGGGGAGCCAGCGGGAGGGGATACGGTGAGCAGTTCTTC. It specifies CASSLRGASGRGYGEQFF.

The chain joins TRBV18 to TRBJ2-7; 9 bases align to TRBD1. J was trimmed by 2 bases and V by 6 bases; bases with no gene match: 8. Germline V CDR1 and CDR2: KGHSH, LQKENI. CDR3 length: 15 amino acids. Here the CDR3 reads CASSAGTGKTYEQYF. The CDR3 DNA reads TGTGCCAGCTCGGCCGGGACAGGGAAAACCTACGAGCAGTACTTC.

The chain joins TRBV19 to TRBJ1-4; unclear D gene. The CDR3 length is 15 residues. CDR1 LNHDA and CDR2 SQIVND come from the germline V gene (reference sequence). V was pared by 6 bases and J by 7 bases, with 18 bases between. CDR3 DNA sequence: TGTGCCAGTAGGGGTCTCCAGACTGGAAGTGAAAAACTGTTTTTT. Translating gives CASRGLQTGSEKLFF.

The rearrangement links TRBV15 to TRBJ2-7; TRBD1 aligns across 7 bases. Germline-derived CDR1 and CDR2 are LNHNV and YYDKDF (reference sequence). The V and J ends lost 3 bases and 5 bases, in that order; junction bases with no gene match: 13. CDR3 size: 16 residues. The CDR3 sequence is CATSSPLPDRQDEQYF. Here the CDR3 DNA reads TGTGCCACCAGCAGTCCCTTGCCGGACAGGCAGGACGAGCAGTACTTC. Based on the CDR3 plus reference TRBV15 and TRBJ2-7, the full variable domain is DAMVIQNPRYQVTQFGKPVTLSCSQTLNHNVMYWYQQKSSQAPKLLFHYYDKDFNNEADTPDNFQSRRPNTSFCFLDIRSPGLGDTAMYLCATSSPLPDRQDEQYFGPGTRLTVT.

The chain carries TRBV7-6 and TRBJ2-6; D remains unclear. Germline V gives CDR1 SGHVS, CDR2 FNYEAQ. This CDR3 comprises 16 residues. V lost 0 bases and J lost 2, with 8 bases in between. The CDR3 protein is CASSLAAPTGANVLTF. The CDR3 DNA sequence: TGTGCCAGCAGCTTAGCGGCCCCCACTGGGGCCAACGTCCTGACTTTC.

This chain connects TRBV5-1 to TRBJ2-7, with a tentative D call TRBD2 (6 bases). V was cut by 2 bases and J by 4 bases, with 19 bases left in between. Germline loops: CDR1 SGHRS, CDR2 YFSETQ. The CDR3 has 16 amino acids. The CDR3 DNA follows: TGCGCCAGCAGCTTTAGGCAGGGCGGGGTGAAGTACGAGCAGTACTTC. The encoded protein is CASSFRQGGVKYEQYF.

The gene calls are TRBV7-9 and TRBJ1-5; weak D call: TRBD1 (6 bases). V gave up 1 base and J gave up 0 bases, with 7 bases separating them. The CDR3 runs 15 residues. Germline assignment: CDR1 SEHNR and CDR2 FQNEAQ (reference sequence). CDR3 coding DNA: TGTGCCAGCAGCTTAGGGGACAATAGCAATCAGCCCCAGCATTTT. It translates to CASSLGDNSNQPQHF. Complete variable domain (other parts from reference TRBV7-9 and TRBJ1-5): DTGVSQNPRHKITKRGQNVTFRCDPISEHNRLYWYRQTLGQGPEFLTYFQNEAQLEKSRLLSDRFSAERPKGSFSTLEIQRTEQGDSAMYLCASSLGDNSNQPQHFGDGTRLSIL.